A selection of T cell receptor beta chains follows, all from one sample in a study of T-cell reconstitution after alpha-beta-depleted transplantation in children. TCRdb independently ran MiXCR on the PCR reads; one entry per CDR3 protein. The data show almost 500,000 distinct CDR3 sequences, about 10% seen once. The input for sequencing was PBMCs, taken before TCRalphabeta/CD19-depleted stem cell transplant. The receptor set was obtained from a child between 2 and 9 years old with inherited bone marrow failure, due to receive a stem cell transplant. The CDR3 runs from the conserved cysteine through the conserved F or W. The D gene is left open where the match is weak. Size is omitted from some rows. Given values are once, few, many or a class for expanded clones.

J gene | D gene | clone size | V gene | CDR3 protein | CDR3 DNA
TRBJ1-1 | . | few | TRBV10-2 | CASSELRQGTAFATEAFF | TGCGCCAGCAGTGAGTTGCGGCAGGGAACCGCTTTTGCCACTGAAGCTTTCTTT
TRBJ1-1 | . | few | TRBV18 | CASSPSSGRNTEAFF | TGTGCCAGCTCACCATCATCCGGTAGGAACACTGAAGCTTTCTTT
TRBJ2-5 | . | many | TRBV6-1 | CASSEDGETQYF | TGTGCCAGCAGTGAAGATGGGGAGACCCAGTACTTC
TRBJ2-7 | . | many | TRBV6-2/TRBV6-3 | CASSSAGSSYEQYF | TGTGCCAGCAGTTCGGCGGGGAGCTCCTACGAGCAGTACTTC
TRBJ2-2 | TRBD1 | many | TRBV5-1 | CASGQGRPGELFF | TGCGCCAGCGGACAGGGCCGACCCGGGGAGCTGTTTTTT
TRBJ1-2 | . | many | TRBV27 | CASSYHGTNYGYTF | TGTGCCAGCAGTTATCACGGGACCAACTATGGCTACACCTTC
TRBJ2-7 | TRBD2 | many | TRBV20-1 | CSAGRASGYEQYF | TGCAGTGCTGGGAGGGCTAGCGGCTACGAGCAGTACTTC
TRBJ2-7 | TRBD2 | many | TRBV20-1 | CSAAAGGYEQYF | TGCAGTGCTGCAGCGGGAGGGTACGAGCAGTACTTC
TRBJ2-5 | . | many | TRBV18 | CASSPIDRGETQYF | TGTGCCAGCTCACCTATCGATCGGGGAGAGACCCAGTACTTC
TRBJ2-1 | TRBD1 | . | TRBV9 | CASSVTGESSYNEQFF | TGTGCCAGCAGCGTCACAGGGGAAAGCTCCTACAATGAGCAGTTCTTC
TRBJ2-2 | TRBD1 | many | TRBV6-4 | CASSGTETGELFF | TGTGCCAGCAGCGGGACAGAAACCGGGGAGCTGTTTTTT
TRBJ2-7 | TRBD2 | many | TRBV12-3/TRBV12-4 | CASSATSGRAIYEQYF | TGTGCCAGCAGTGCCACTAGCGGGAGGGCCATTTACGAGCAGTACTTC
TRBJ2-7 | . | many | TRBV27 | CASSFQGRTYEQYF | TGTGCCAGCAGTTTCCAGGGCAGAACCTACGAGCAGTACTTC
TRBJ2-2 | . | many | TRBV11-2 | CASSPGPLTPGELFF | TGTGCCAGCAGCCCCGGCCCCTTAACACCGGGGGAGCTGTTTTTT
TRBJ2-3 | TRBD1 | . | TRBV6-1 | CASSEQGAGRTDTQYF | TGTGCCAGCAGTGAGCAGGGGGCGGGTCGCACAGATACGCAGTATTTT
TRBJ2-7 | . | many | TRBV10-3 | CAISDSRRLYEQYF | TGTGCCATCAGTGATAGTCGGCGGTTGTACGAGCAGTACTTC
TRBJ1-1 | TRBD1 | many | TRBV12-3/TRBV12-4 | CASSLRTGPEAFF | TGTGCCAGCAGTTTAAGGACAGGGCCTGAAGCTTTCTTT
TRBJ2-7 | . | many | TRBV29-1 | CSARQGSSYEQYF | TGCAGCGCCCGGCAGGGGAGTTCCTACGAGCAGTACTTC
TRBJ2-1 | . | few | TRBV4-3 | CASSQDSGLNEQFF | TGCGCCAGCAGCCAAGATAGCGGACTCAATGAGCAGTTCTTC
TRBJ2-1 | . | few | TRBV10-3 | CAISVDRESSEQFF | TGTGCCATCAGTGTAGATCGGGAGTCTAGTGAGCAGTTCTTC
TRBJ2-7 | TRBD2 | many | TRBV29-1 | CSVITNLAGVRYEQYF | TGCAGCGTCATAACCAACCTAGCGGGAGTCCGCTACGAGCAGTACTTC
TRBJ1-1 | . | many | TRBV5-6 | CASSSTPFEAFF | TGTGCCAGCAGCTCGACACCCTTTGAAGCTTTCTTT
TRBJ2-1 | . | . | TRBV18 | CASSPTIHRTPYNEQFF | TGTGCCAGCTCGCCAACCATACATCGAACTCCCTACAATGAGCAGTTCTTC
TRBJ2-7 | TRBD1 | few | TRBV2 | CASSEGQGRDEQYF | TGTGCCAGCAGTGAGGGACAGGGAAGGGACGAGCAGTACTTC
TRBJ2-7 | TRBD2 | many | TRBV12-3/TRBV12-4 | CASSLAGGSEQYF | TGTGCCAGCAGCTTAGCGGGAGGTAGCGAGCAGTACTTC